Listed here are 31 T cell receptor beta chains from one sample, sequenced in a study of T cells after yellow fever vaccination. TCRdb reprocessed the 5' RACE reads via MiXCR and lists one record per CDR3 protein. Of about 350,000 distinct CDR3 sequences detected, roughly 4.3% appear once; the ten largest clones hold 20% to 25%. The sample was PBMCs, taken 5 days after the yellow fever booster vaccination. These receptors all stem from a man aged 18 to 29 who received the YFV17D yellow fever vaccine.

This clonotype was observed a handful of times. The genes are TRBV29-1 and TRBJ1-1; no clear D gene. Germline V gives CDR1 SQVTM, CDR2 ANQGSEA. CDR3 size: 12 residues. Trimming left V 6 bases short and J 1 base short, with 9 bases between. CDR3 nucleotides: TGCAGCGTGGTGGAGACGAACACTGAAGCTTTCTTT. This codes for CSVVETNTEAFF.

This clonotype was observed a handful of times. This chain links TRBV7-9 with TRBJ2-1; 14 positions match TRBD2. Germline CDR1 and CDR2: SEHNR and FQNEAQ (reference sequence). V was clipped by 3 bases and J by 8 bases; unmatched bases: 0. CDR3 length: 14 residues. The CDR3 protein is CASSLTSGGDEQFF. The DNA of the CDR3 is TGTGCCAGCAGCTTGACTAGCGGGGGGGATGAGCAGTTCTTC.

This clonotype was recorded many times. The chain carries TRBV24-1 and TRBJ2-1; 7 bases are shared with TRBD1. Germline CDR1 KGHDR, CDR2 SFDVKD. Trimming cost V 4 bases and J 0 bases; bases outside gene matches: 5. This CDR3 has 16 amino acids. The CDR3 loop is CATSDLQGDSYNEQFF. CDR3 DNA sequence: TGTGCCACCAGTGACCTCCAGGGGGACTCCTACAATGAGCAGTTCTTC.

The V call is TRBV5-1, the J call TRBJ2-3; no clear D gene. Germline-derived CDR1 and CDR2 are SGHRS and YFSETQ. V dropped 1 base and J dropped 4 bases, with 7 bases sitting between them. The CDR3 covers 13 residues. CDR3 nucleotides: TGCGCCAGCAGCTTGAGGTTTGCAGATACGCAGTATTTT. Translation gives CASSLRFADTQYF.

This clonotype was seen only a few times. The rearrangement joins TRBV2 to TRBJ1-5; the D gene is possibly TRBD1 (5 bases). The V and J ends lost 6 bases and 2 bases respectively, with 8 bases between them. CDR3 length: 13 residues. Germline-derived CDR1 and CDR2 are SNHLY and FYNNEI. The CDR3 region has the DNA TGTGCCAGCAGATTGGGGGGCAATCAGCCCCAGCATTTT. It yields the protein CASRLGGNQPQHF.

This sequence joins TRBV29-1 and TRBJ2-5; possible D gene TRBD1, 5 bases. V was pared by 6 bases and J by 3 bases, with 14 bases between. The length of the CDR3 is 13 residues. Germline V gives CDR1 SQVTM, CDR2 ANQGSEA. In DNA form, the CDR3 reads TGCAGCGTCGGACATGGAGCTAAAGAGACCCAGTACTTC. Translation gives CSVGHGAKETQYF.

This clonotype was seen many times. This chain uses TRBV5-1 with TRBJ1-5; D gene unclear. The CDR3 totals 16 residues. V lost 0 bases and J 2 bases, leaving 12 bases between the germline ends. The germline V gene has CDR1 SGHRS and CDR2 YFSETQ. This CDR3 is CASSLGLGGGNQPQHF. The DNA for the CDR3 is TGCGCCAGCAGCTTGGGGTTGGGAGGAGGCAATCAGCCCCAGCATTTT. Using reference TRBV5-1 and TRBJ1-5 for the parts outside the CDR3, the full variable domain is KAGVTQTPRYLIKTRGQQVTLSCSPISGHRSVSWYQQTPGQGLQFLFEYFSETQRNKGNFPGRFSGRQFSNSRSEMNVSTLELGDSALYLCASSLGLGGGNQPQHFGDGTRLSIL.

This clonotype was seen a handful of times. The CDR3 coding sequence is TGTGCCAGCAGTTTAGAGGACACTACAGGGGTGCAGTTCTTC. Translating gives CASSLEDTTGVQFF. The J gene is TRBJ2-1, the V gene TRBV12-3 or TRBV12-4, with 7 bases lining up with TRBD1. This CDR3 is built from 14 residues. V trimming: 1 base; J trimming: 12 bases; junction bases outside the gene matches: 9.

This clonotype showed up just a few times. The chain joins TRBV19 to TRBJ2-1; 10 nucleotides match TRBD2. CDR3 length: 17 residues. Germline CDR1 and CDR2: LNHDA and SQIVND (reference sequence). The V gene end was trimmed by 0 bases and the J gene end by 2 bases; junction bases not matched to a gene: 4. The CDR3 region is CASSIDILAGTYNEQFF. CDR3 DNA: TGTGCCAGTAGTATAGACATACTAGCGGGGACCTACAATGAGCAGTTCTTC.

This clonotype was counted only a few times. The J gene is TRBJ1-2, the V gene TRBV29-1, with D possibly being TRBD1 (5 bases). V was clipped by 6 bases and J by 2 bases, with 7 bases between them. CDR3 length: 11 residues. Germline V lookup: CDR1 SQVTM, CDR2 ANQGSEA. The CDR3 DNA is TGCAGCGTGGGGGAAAACTATGGCTACACCTTC. Protein sequence: CSVGENYGYTF. Full variable domain (outside the CDR3, taken from reference TRBV29-1 and TRBJ1-2): SAVISQKPSRDICQRGTSLTIQCQVDSQVTMMFWYRQQPGQSLTLIATANQGSEATYESGFVIDKFPISRPNLTFSTLTVSNMSPEDSSIYLCSVGENYGYTFGSGTRLTVV.

V is TRBV29-1 and J is TRBJ2-1; the D is unclear. The germline V and J ends were trimmed by 7 bases and 0 bases, with 10 bases remaining between them. Germline loops: CDR1 SQVTM, CDR2 ANQGSEA. The CDR3 runs to 13 residues. The CDR3 here is CSGGLFSYNEQFF. Written as DNA, the CDR3 is TGCAGCGGAGGTCTCTTCTCCTACAATGAGCAGTTCTTC.

The chain is built from TRBV20-1 and TRBJ1-6; perhaps TRBD1 as D (6 bases). CDR3 length equals 13 residues. Trimming cost V 6 bases and J 6 bases, with 12 bases left between them. The germline CDR1 and CDR2 sequences are DFQATT and SNEGSKA (reference sequence). CDR3 nucleotide sequence: TGCAGTGCCTACAGGGATCTTAATTCACCCCTCCACTTT. Translated: CSAYRDLNSPLHF.

This clonotype was observed a few times. The V gene is TRBV27, the J gene TRBJ2-7; D is perhaps TRBD2 (6 bases). Per germline, CDR1 MNHEY and CDR2 SMNVEV (reference sequence). V was clipped by 6 bases and J by 6 bases, with 18 bases between them. The CDR3 runs 14 residues. The CDR3 loop reads CASSLLAGVSEQYF. For the CDR3, the DNA is TGTGCCAGCAGCTTACTAGCCGGGGTGTCCGAGCAGTACTTC.

This clonotype appeared a few times. The genes are TRBV5-1 and TRBJ2-5, with 7 bases lining up with TRBD1. The trim removed 4 bases at V and 5 bases at J, leaving 8 bases unmatched. The CDR3 loop spans 14 amino acids. The germline V gene encodes CDR1 SGHRS and CDR2 YFSETQ. The CDR3 nucleotides are TGCGCCAGCAGCCTGGGACAGCTTGGTGAGACCCAGTACTTC. Protein product: CASSLGQLGETQYF.

This chain uses TRBV7-2 with TRBJ2-3, with D possibly TRBD2 on 5 matching bases. Germline CDR1 reads SGHTA; CDR2 reads FQGNSA. There are 15 residues in the CDR3. V was pared by 0 bases and J by 5 bases, with 12 bases between. The CDR3 protein is CASSLAASPQDTQYF. The CDR3 DNA sequence: TGTGCCAGCAGCTTAGCGGCTAGCCCTCAAGATACGCAGTATTTT.

This clonotype was detected a few times. This rearrangement joins TRBV5-5 to TRBJ2-1; D is undetermined. Trimming shortened V by 1 base and J by 7 bases, and 18 bases separated the two germline ends. The CDR3 extends over 16 amino acids. Germline CDR1 reads SGHKS; CDR2 reads YYEKEE (reference sequence). The CDR3 protein is CASSLLVRDLQNEQFF. CDR3 nucleotide sequence: TGTGCCAGCAGCTTGTTAGTCAGAGACCTACAGAATGAGCAGTTCTTC.

This clonotype appeared a few times. This rearrangement joins TRBV27 to TRBJ2-1, with no clear D. This CDR3 comprises 14 residues. Trimming cost V 2 bases and J 3 bases, with 8 bases left between them. Germline V lookup: CDR1 MNHEY, CDR2 SMNVEV (reference sequence). The CDR3 protein is CASSLRANYNEQFF. As DNA, the CDR3 is TGTGCCAGCAGTTTACGAGCCAACTACAATGAGCAGTTCTTC.

There are a few counts of this clonotype. The chain couples TRBV7-2 to TRBJ2-2; the D is unclear. CDR1 and CDR2 from the germline V gene are SGHTA and FQGNSA. The CDR3 is made up of 16 amino acids. V shed 5 bases and J shed 7 bases, with 20 bases lying between them. CDR3 sequence reads: CASSLSRQSVDGELFF. The DNA of the CDR3 is TGTGCCAGCAGCCTAAGCCGACAATCGGTTGACGGGGAGCTGTTTTTT. Full variable domain (missing parts from reference TRBV7-2 and TRBJ2-2): GAGVSQSPSNKVTEKGKDVELRCDPISGHTALYWYRQSLGQGLEFLIYFQGNSAPDKSGLPSDRFSAERTGGSVSTLTIQRTQQEDSAVYLCASSLSRQSVDGELFFGEGSRLTVL.

The chain links TRBV10-3 to TRBJ2-1; unclear D gene. CDR3 length: 15 amino acids. Per germline, CDR1 ENHRY and CDR2 SYGVKD. With 4 bases removed from V and 10 bases from J, the gap between germline ends came to 20 bases. The CDR3 loop reads CAISGLTLLLGEQFF. CDR3 bases: TGTGCCATCAGTGGCCTGACCCTCCTGCTTGGGGAGCAGTTCTTC.

J is TRBJ1-5 and V is TRBV6-5, with D possibly being TRBD1 (6 bases). The CDR3 length is 13 residues. V was trimmed by 6 bases and J by 7 bases, leaving 13 bases between them. CDR1 MNHEY and CDR2 SVGAGI come from the germline V gene. The chain's CDR3 is CASSYREWQPQHF. Here the CDR3 DNA reads TGTGCCAGCAGCTACAGGGAGTGGCAGCCCCAGCATTTT.

The sample holds a few counts of this clonotype. This chain connects TRBV12-3 or TRBV12-4 to TRBJ1-2; maybe TRBD1 (5 bases). CDR3 length: 13 amino acids. Trimming shortened V by 6 bases and J by 4 bases, and 12 bases separated the two germline ends. CDR3 DNA: TGTGCCAGCAGGGCCCTGAGGGGCTATGGCTACACCTTC. Protein product: CASRALRGYGYTF.

The J gene is TRBJ2-4, the V gene TRBV20-1; D perhaps matches TRBD2 (7 bases). The length of the CDR3 is 17 residues. Germline CDR1 and CDR2: DFQATT and SNEGSKA (reference sequence). V was shortened by 0 bases and J by 3 bases, with 18 bases between the two germline ends. The CDR3 is CSAREGGAGPHKNIQYF. In DNA, the CDR3 is TGCAGTGCTAGAGAGGGGGGGGCAGGACCTCACAAAAACATTCAGTACTTC.

This clonotype turned up a few times. In DNA form, the CDR3 reads TGCGCCAGCAGCTTGGACAGGGAGTGGGGCTACACCTTC. Translation gives CASSLDREWGYTF. The chain has TRBV5-1 and TRBJ1-2; TRBD1 is a possible D gene (6 bases). This CDR3 has 13 residues. CDR1 is SGHRS and CDR2 is YFSETQ in the germline V gene. Between the trimmed V and J ends, which lost 0 bases and 8 bases, there was a span of 11 bases.

This clonotype has a count of ten or more. The rearrangement links TRBV20-1 to TRBJ2-2; 10 positions agree with TRBD2. V was clipped by 6 bases and J by 2 bases; unmatched bases: 6. CDR3 length: 15 residues. Germline V gene sequence: CDR1 DFQATT, CDR2 SNEGSKA (reference sequence). CDR3 DNA sequence: TGCAGTGCGCCAAGGACTAGCGGTAACACCGGGGAGCTGTTTTTT. Its protein product is CSAPRTSGNTGELFF.

The chain carries TRBV5-1 and TRBJ1-1; the D is unclear. This CDR3 has 13 residues. Germline V gene lookup returns CDR1 SGHRS and CDR2 YFSETQ. V lost 0 bases, J lost 11 bases, and 14 bases lay in between. CDR3 in DNA: TGCGCCAGCAGCTTGGAGACTGACACTTGGGCTTTCTTT. Translated, it gives CASSLETDTWAFF. Complete variable domain (other parts from reference TRBV5-1 and TRBJ1-1): KAGVTQTPRYLIKTRGQQVTLSCSPISGHRSVSWYQQTPGQGLQFLFEYFSETQRNKGNFPGRFSGRQFSNSRSEMNVSTLELGDSALYLCASSLETDTWAFFGQGTRLTVV.

This clonotype has only a few counts. This chain joins TRBV11-1 and TRBJ2-7; D is ambiguous. CDR1 is SGHAT, CDR2 FQDESV, per germline (reference sequence). The CDR3 loop spans 13 amino acids. The V end was cut by 2 bases, the J end by 5 bases, with 10 bases between. The CDR3 DNA reads TGTGCCAGCAGCTTATCCGGGTTCCACGAGCAGTACGTC. This encodes CASSLSGFHEQYV.

V usage is TRBV14 and J usage is TRBJ2-3, with 9 bases identical to TRBD2. CDR3 size: 15 residues. The trim removed 4 bases at V and 2 bases at J, leaving 4 bases unmatched. The germline gives CDR1 SGHDN, CDR2 FVKESK. CDR3 residues: CASSPRTSVTDTQYF. In DNA form, the CDR3 reads TGTGCCAGCAGCCCTCGGACTAGCGTCACAGATACGCAGTATTTT. The whole variable domain, filled in from reference TRBV14 and TRBJ2-3, reads EAGVTQFPSHSVIEKGQTVTLRCDPISGHDNLYWYRRVMGKEIKFLLHFVKESKQDESGMPNNRFLAERTGGTYSTLKVQPAELEDSGVYFCASSPRTSVTDTQYFGPGTRLTVL.

The V gene is TRBV30, the J gene TRBJ1-5, with D perhaps TRBD1 (5 bases). CDR3 length equals 13 residues. Trimming took 0 bases from V and 6 from J, leaving 9 bases between them. The V gene's germline CDR1 is GTSNPN and CDR2 SVGIG (reference sequence). This CDR3 reads CAWSVRGVQPQHF. CDR3 in DNA: TGTGCCTGGAGTGTACGGGGGGTTCAGCCCCAGCATTTT. The whole variable domain, filled in from reference TRBV30 and TRBJ1-5, reads SQTIHQWPATLVQPVGSPLSLECTVEGTSNPNLYWYRQAAGRGLQLLFYSVGIGQISSEVPQNLSASRPQDRQFILSSKKLLLSDSGFYLCAWSVRGVQPQHFGDGTRLSIL.

This sequence joins TRBV4-3 and TRBJ1-1, with 9 bases lining up with TRBD1. The CDR3 runs 13 residues. Germline V gene data show CDR1 as LGHNA and CDR2 as YSLEER. The ends lost 5 bases at V and 3 bases at J; junction bases unmatched: 1. In DNA, the CDR3 is TGCGCCAGCAGCTGGACAGGGGACACTGAAGCTTTCTTT. Translated, it gives CASSWTGDTEAFF.

This clonotype has ten or more counts. V and J are TRBV5-4 and TRBJ1-5, with 8 bases lining up with TRBD1. Germline V gives CDR1 SGHNT, CDR2 YYREEE (reference sequence). The V segment lost 6 bases and the J segment 6 bases; nucleotides outside the gene matches: 5. This CDR3 has 13 amino acids. The CDR3 bases are TGTGCCAGCACCATTGACAGGGGTCAGCCCCAGCATTTT. This codes for CASTIDRGQPQHF.

This rearrangement joins TRBV5-1 to TRBJ1-4; 10 nucleotides match TRBD1. This CDR3 is 16 amino acids long. The ends lost 0 bases at V and 8 bases at J; junction bases unmatched: 7. Germline-derived CDR1 and CDR2 are SGHRS and YFSETQ. CDR3 in amino acids: CASSLDIGQGGEKLFF. In DNA, the CDR3 is TGCGCCAGCAGCTTGGATATTGGACAGGGGGGAGAAAAACTGTTTTTT.